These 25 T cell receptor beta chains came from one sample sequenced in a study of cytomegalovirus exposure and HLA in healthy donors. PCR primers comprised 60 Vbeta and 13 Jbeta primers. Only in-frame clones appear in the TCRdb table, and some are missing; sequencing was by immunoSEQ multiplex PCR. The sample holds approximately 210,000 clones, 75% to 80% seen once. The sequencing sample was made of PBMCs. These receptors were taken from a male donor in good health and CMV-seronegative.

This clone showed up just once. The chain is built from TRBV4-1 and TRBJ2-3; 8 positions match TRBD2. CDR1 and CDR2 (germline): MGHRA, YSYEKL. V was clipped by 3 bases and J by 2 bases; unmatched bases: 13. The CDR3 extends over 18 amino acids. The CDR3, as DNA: TGCGCCAGCAGCCAGACCGCGGGAAGCGGGGGACCCACAGATACGCAGTATTTT. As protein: CASSQTAGSGGPTDTQYF.

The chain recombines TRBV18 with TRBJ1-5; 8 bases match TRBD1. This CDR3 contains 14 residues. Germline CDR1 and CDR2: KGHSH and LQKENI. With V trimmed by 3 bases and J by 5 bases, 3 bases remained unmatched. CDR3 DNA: TGTGCCAGCTCACCCGGGACAGGTCATCAGCCCCAGCATTTT. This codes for CASSPGTGHQPQHF. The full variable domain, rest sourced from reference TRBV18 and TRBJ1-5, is NAGVMQNPRHLVRRRGQEARLRCSPMKGHSHVYWYRQLPEEGLKFMVYLQKENIIDESGMPKERFSAEFPKEGPSILRIQQVVRGDSAAYFCASSPGTGHQPQHFGDGTRLSIL.

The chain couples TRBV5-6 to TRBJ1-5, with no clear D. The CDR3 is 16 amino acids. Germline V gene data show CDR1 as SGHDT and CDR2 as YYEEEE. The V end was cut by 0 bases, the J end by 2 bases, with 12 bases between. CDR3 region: CASSLGVAGGNQPQHF. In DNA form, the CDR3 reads TGTGCCAGCAGCTTGGGAGTCGCGGGAGGCAATCAGCCCCAGCATTTT.

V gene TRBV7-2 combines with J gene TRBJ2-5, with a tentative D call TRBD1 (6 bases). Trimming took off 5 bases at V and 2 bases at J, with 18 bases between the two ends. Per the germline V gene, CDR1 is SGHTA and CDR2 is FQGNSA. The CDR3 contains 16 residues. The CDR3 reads CASSVFWGPEQETQYF. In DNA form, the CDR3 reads TGTGCCAGCAGCGTATTTTGGGGGCCAGAACAAGAGACCCAGTACTTC. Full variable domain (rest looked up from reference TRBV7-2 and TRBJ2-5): GAGVSQSPSNKVTEKGKDVELRCDPISGHTALYWYRQSLGQGLEFLIYFQGNSAPDKSGLPSDRFSAERTGGSVSTLTIQRTQQEDSAVYLCASSVFWGPEQETQYFGPGTRLLVL.

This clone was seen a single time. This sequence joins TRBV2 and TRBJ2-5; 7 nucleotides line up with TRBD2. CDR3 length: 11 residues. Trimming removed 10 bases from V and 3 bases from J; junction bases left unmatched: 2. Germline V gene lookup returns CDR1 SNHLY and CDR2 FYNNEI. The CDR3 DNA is TGTGCCAACGCGGGGGAAGAGACCCAGTACTTC. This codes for CANAGEETQYF.

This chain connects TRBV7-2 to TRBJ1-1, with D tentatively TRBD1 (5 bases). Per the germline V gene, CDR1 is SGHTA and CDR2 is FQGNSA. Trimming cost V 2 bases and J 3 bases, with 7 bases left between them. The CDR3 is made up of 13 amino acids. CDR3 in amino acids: CASSLSRDTEAFF. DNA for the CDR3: TGTGCCAGCAGCTTATCCAGGGACACTGAAGCTTTCTTT.

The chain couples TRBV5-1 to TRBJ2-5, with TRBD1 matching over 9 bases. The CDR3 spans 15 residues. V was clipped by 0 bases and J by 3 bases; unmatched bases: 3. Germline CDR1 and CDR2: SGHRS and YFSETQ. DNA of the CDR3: TGCGCCAGCAGCTTGGCGGGACAGGGCGAAGAGACCCAGTACTTC. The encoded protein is CASSLAGQGEETQYF.

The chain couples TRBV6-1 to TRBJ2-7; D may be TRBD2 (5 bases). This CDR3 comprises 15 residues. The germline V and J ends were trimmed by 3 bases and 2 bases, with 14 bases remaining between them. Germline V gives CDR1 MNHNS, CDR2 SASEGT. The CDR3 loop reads CASSEWSGAPYEQYF. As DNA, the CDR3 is TGTGCCAGCAGTGAGTGGAGCGGTGCCCCCTACGAGCAGTACTTC.

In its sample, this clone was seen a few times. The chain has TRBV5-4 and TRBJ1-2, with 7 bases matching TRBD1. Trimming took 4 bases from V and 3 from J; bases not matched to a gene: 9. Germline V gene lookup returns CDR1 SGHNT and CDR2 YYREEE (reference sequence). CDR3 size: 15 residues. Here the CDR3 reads CASSINLDRYYGYTF. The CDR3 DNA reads TGTGCCAGCAGCATTAACCTGGACAGGTACTATGGCTACACCTTC.

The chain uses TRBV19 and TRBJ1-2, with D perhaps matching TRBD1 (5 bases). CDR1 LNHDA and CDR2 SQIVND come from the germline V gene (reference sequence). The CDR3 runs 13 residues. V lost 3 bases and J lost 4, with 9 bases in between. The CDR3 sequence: CASSMVGAYGYTF. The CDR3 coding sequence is TGTGCCAGTAGTATGGTAGGGGCCTATGGCTACACCTTC.

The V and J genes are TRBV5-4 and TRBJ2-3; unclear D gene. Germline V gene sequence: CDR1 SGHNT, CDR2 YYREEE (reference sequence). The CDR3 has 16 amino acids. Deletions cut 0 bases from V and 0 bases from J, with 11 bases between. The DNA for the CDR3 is TGTGCCAGCAGCTTGGGGCCAGCGCCTAGCACAGATACGCAGTATTTT. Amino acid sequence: CASSLGPAPSTDTQYF.

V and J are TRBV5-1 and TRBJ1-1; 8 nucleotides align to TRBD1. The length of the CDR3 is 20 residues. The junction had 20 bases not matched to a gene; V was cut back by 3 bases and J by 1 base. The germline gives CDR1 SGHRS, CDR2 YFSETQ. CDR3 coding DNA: TGCGCCAGCAGCTCAGGAGACAGGGGATATGCGAATATGCCGAACACTGAAGCTTTCTTT. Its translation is CASSSGDRGYANMPNTEAFF.

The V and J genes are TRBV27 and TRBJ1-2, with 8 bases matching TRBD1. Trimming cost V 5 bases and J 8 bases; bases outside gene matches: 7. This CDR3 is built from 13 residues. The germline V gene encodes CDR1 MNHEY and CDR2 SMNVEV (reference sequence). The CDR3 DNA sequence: TGTGCCAGCAGTAAGGACAGGGTCGGCGGCTACACCTTC. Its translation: CASSKDRVGGYTF.

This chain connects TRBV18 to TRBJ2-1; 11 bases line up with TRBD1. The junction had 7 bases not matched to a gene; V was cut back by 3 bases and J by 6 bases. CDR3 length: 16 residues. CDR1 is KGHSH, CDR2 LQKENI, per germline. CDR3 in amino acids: CASSPNTGTGGNEQFF. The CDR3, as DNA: TGTGCCAGCTCACCTAACACCGGGACAGGGGGCAATGAGCAGTTCTTC.

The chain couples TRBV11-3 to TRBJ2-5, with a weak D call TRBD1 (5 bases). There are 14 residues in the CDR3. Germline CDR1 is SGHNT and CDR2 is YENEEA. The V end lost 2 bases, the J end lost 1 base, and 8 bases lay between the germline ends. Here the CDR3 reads CASSLTQAQETQYF. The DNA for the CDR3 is TGTGCCAGCAGCTTAACACAGGCCCAAGAGACCCAGTACTTC.

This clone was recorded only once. This chain's CDR3 is CASSLFYRGGNTIYF. The DNA of the CDR3 is TGTGCCAGCAGTTTATTCTACAGGGGTGGAAACACCATATATTTT. J is TRBJ1-3 and V is TRBV28; TRBD1 agrees at 7 bases. CDR1 is MDHEN and CDR2 is SYDVKM in the germline V gene. CDR3 size: 15 residues. V shed 1 base, J shed 3 bases, and the junction held 3 bases outside the gene matches.

The CDR3 reads CASSSAKKGAEQFF. In nucleotides, the CDR3 is TGTGCCAGCAGCTCGGCCAAGAAAGGGGCTGAGCAGTTCTTC. The chain joins TRBV5-4 to TRBJ2-1, with TRBD1 as a possible D gene (5 bases). In germline, CDR1 is SGHNT, CDR2 YYREEE (reference sequence). V shed 3 bases and J shed 9 bases, with 16 bases lying between them. The CDR3 has 14 amino acids.

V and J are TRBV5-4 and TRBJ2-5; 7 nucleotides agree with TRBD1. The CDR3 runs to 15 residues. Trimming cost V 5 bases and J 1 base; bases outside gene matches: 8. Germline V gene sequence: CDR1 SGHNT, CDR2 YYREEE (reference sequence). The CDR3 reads CASRPRDRVQETQYF. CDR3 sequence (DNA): TGTGCCAGCAGACCACGAGACAGGGTCCAAGAGACCCAGTACTTC.

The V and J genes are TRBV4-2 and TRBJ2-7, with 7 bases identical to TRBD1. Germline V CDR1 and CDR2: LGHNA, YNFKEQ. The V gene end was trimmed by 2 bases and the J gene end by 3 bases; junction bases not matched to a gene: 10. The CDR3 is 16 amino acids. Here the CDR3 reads CASSQTRDRALYEQYF. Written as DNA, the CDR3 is TGTGCCAGCAGCCAAACCCGGGACAGAGCCCTCTACGAGCAGTACTTC.

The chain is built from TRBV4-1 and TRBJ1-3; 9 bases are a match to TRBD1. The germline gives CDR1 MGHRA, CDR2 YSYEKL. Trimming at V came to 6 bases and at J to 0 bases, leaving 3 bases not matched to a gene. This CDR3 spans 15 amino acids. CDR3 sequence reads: CASRRDRVSGNTIYF. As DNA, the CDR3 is TGCGCCAGCAGAAGGGACAGGGTCTCTGGAAACACCATATATTTT.

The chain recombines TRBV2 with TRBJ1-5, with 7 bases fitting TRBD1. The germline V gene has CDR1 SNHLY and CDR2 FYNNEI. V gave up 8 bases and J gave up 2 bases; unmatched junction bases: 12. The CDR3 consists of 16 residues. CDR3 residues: CASAMGQPRGNQPQHF. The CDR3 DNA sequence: TGTGCCAGCGCTATGGGACAGCCCCGCGGCAATCAGCCCCAGCATTTT.

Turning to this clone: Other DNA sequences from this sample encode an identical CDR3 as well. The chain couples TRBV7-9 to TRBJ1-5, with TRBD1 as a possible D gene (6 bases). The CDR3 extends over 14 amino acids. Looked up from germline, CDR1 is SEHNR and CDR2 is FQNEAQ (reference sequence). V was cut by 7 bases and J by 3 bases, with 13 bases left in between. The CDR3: CASNDGGANQPQHF. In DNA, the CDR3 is TGTGCCAGCAACGATGGGGGGGCCAATCAGCCCCAGCATTTT.

The CDR3 DNA follows: TGTGCCAGCGTTATAGCGGGAGAAGAGCAGTACTTC. Translated, it gives CASVIAGEEQYF. This chain uses TRBV2 with TRBJ2-7; 9 bases match TRBD2. CDR3 length equals 12 residues. CDR1 is SNHLY, CDR2 FYNNEI, per germline. V lost 8 bases, J lost 7 bases, and 6 bases stayed unmatched.

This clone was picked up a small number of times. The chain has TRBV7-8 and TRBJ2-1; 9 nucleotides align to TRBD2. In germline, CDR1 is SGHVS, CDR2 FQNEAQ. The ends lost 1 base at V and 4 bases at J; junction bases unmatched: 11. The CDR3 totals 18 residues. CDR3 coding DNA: TGTGCCAGCAGCTTAGAAACGCGACTAGCGGTCTTTTACAATGAGCAGTTCTTC. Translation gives CASSLETRLAVFYNEQFF.

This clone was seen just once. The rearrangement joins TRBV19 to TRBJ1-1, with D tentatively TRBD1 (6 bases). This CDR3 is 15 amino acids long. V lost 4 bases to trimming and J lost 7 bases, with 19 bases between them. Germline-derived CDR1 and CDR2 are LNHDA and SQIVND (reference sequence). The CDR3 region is CASSTEPGGRGEAFF. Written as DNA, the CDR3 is TGTGCCAGTAGTACCGAGCCCGGGGGGCGCGGTGAAGCTTTCTTT.